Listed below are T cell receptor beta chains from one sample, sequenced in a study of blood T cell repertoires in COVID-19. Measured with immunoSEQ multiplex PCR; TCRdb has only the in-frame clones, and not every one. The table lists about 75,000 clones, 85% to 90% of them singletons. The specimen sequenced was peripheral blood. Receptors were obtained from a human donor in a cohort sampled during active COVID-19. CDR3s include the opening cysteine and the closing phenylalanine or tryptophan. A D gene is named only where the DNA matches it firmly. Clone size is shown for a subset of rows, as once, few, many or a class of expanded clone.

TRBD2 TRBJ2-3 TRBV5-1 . TGCGCCAGCAGCTTGGCAGCGGGAGGATCCACAGATACGCAGTATTTT CASSLAAGGSTDTQYF
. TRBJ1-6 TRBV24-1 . TGTGCCACCAGTGATTTTCCTCGGAATTCACCCCTCCACTTT CATSDFPRNSPLHF
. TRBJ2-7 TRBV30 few TGTGCCTGGAGTGTACTCGGCTACGAGCAGTACTTC CAWSVLGYEQYF
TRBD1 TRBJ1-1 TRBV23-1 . TGCGCCAGCAGTCATTCTAATCCGGGACAGGGTTTGTTGAAGAACACTGAAGCTTTCTTT CASSHSNPGQGLLKNTEAFF
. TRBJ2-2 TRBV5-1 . TGCGCCACCTCAGACTCTAGATACACCGGGGAGCTGTTTTTT CATSDSRYTGELFF
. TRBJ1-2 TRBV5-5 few TGTGCCAGCAGCTTGACGTCAGGATCTTCTAACTATGGCTACACCTTC CASSLTSGSSNYGYTF
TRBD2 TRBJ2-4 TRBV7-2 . TGTGCCAGCAGCTTAGGTGGCGGGGGGAACAAAAACATTCAGTACTTC CASSLGGGGNKNIQYF
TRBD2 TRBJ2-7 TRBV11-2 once TGTGCCAGCAGCTTAGCGGGGGGGCGGGGCGAGCAGTACTTC CASSLAGGRGEQYF
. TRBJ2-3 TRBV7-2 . TGTGCCAGCAGACGCCTGCCGGGAGATACGCAGTATTTT CASRRLPGDTQYF
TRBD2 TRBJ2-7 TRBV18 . TGTGCCAGCTCACCAAAGACAGGGGGTAGGGGACTAGCGGTCTACGAGCAGTACTTC CASSPKTGGRGLAVYEQYF
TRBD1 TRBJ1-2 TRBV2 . TGTGCCAGCAGTGAAGCGTCCGCCGGGACAGGGAATGGCTACACCTTC CASSEASAGTGNGYTF
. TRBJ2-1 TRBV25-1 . TGTGCCAGCGGGGACAACTTATCGCACAATGAGCAGTTCTTC CASGDNLSHNEQFF
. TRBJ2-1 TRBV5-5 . TGTGCCAGCAGCTTGGAACTAGCCTCCTACAATGAGCAGTTCTTC CASSLELASYNEQFF
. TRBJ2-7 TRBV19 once TGTGCCAGTAGACAGCCCCCCTACGAGCAGTACTTC CASRQPPYEQYF
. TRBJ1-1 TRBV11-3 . TGTGCCAGCAGCGAGGACAGCTCGAACACTGAAGCTTTCTTT CASSEDSSNTEAFF
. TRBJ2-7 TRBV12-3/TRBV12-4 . TGTGCCAGCAGTCCCTCTGGAGCCAAGCAGTACTTC CASSPSGAKQYF
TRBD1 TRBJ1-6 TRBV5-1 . TGCGCCAGCAGCTCGGCGTTAGGGACAGGAACCTTTAATTCACCCCTCCACTTT CASSSALGTGTFNSPLHF
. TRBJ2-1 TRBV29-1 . TGCAGCGTTGCCGGCAGGACATCCTACAATGAGCAGTTCTTC CSVAGRTSYNEQFF
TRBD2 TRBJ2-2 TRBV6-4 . TGTGCCAGCAGGGGACTAGCGGGAGAGGCCGGGGAGCTGTTTTTT CASRGLAGEAGELFF
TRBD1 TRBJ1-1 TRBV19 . TGTGCCAGTAGCCCCACAGGGGGTCGAACTGAAGCTTTCTTT CASSPTGGRTEAFF
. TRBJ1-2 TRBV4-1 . TGCGCCAGCAGCCAAGACGTGGCCGGGACAACTGGCTATGGCTACACCTTC CASSQDVAGTTGYGYTF
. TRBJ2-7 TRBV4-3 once TGCGCCAGCAGCGCCAGGGCAGGGCCCTACGAGCAGTACTTC CASSARAGPYEQYF
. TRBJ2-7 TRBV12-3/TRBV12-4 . TGTGCCAGCAGTCAGACTCCGTTTGCGCAGTACTTC CASSQTPFAQYF
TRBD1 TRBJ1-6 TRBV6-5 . TGTGCCAGCAGTACACAGGGGGCTAGAAATTCACCCCTCCACTTT CASSTQGARNSPLHF
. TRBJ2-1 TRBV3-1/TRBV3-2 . TGTGCCAATAATGGAGGACTCCCCGTTAGAGAGCAGTTCTTC CANNGGLPVREQFF
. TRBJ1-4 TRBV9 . TGTGCCAGCAGCGTAGGCGGCGGGGAAGGAGAAAAACTGTTTTTT CASSVGGGEGEKLFF
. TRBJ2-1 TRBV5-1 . TGCGCCAGCAGCTTGTCGGGAAGCTCCTACAATGAGCAGTTCTTC CASSLSGSSYNEQFF
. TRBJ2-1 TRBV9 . TGTGCCAGCAGCTCTCGACAGAGCTCCTACAATGAGCAGTTCTTC CASSSRQSSYNEQFF
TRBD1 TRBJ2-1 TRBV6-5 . TGTGCCAGCAGTTACTCGCAGGGGGCCTATGAGCAGTTCTTC CASSYSQGAYEQFF
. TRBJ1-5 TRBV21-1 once TGTGCCAGCAGCCCACAGGGACAGGGAGGTAAACAGCCCCAGCATTTT CASSPQGQGGKQPQHF
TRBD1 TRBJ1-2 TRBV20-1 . TGCAGTGCTAGTTCCCCCGGACAGGGTGGCGGCTACACCTTC CSASSPGQGGGYTF
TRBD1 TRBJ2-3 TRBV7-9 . TGTGCCAGCATCGACAGGGGGGTAGGAGGTCCAGATACGCAGTATTTT CASIDRGVGGPDTQYF
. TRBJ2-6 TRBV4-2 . TGTGCCAGCAGCCATCGGGGCTCTGGGGCCAACGTCCTGACTTTC CASSHRGSGANVLTF
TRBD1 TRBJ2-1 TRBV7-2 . TGTGCCAGCAGCTTAGCGCGGACAGGAACCTCGAATGAGCAGTTCTTC CASSLARTGTSNEQFF
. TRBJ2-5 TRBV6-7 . TGTGCCAGCAGTTTCCGGGCGGACACTATCCAAGAGACCCAGTACTTC CASSFRADTIQETQYF
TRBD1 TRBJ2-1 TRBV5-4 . TGTGCCAGCAGCTTGGGAGGGACAGGGGGCTTTTTAGTCTACAATGAGCAGTTCTTC CASSLGGTGGFLVYNEQFF
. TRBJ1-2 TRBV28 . TGTGCCGCTCGACCGACAGTAAACTATGGCTACACCTTC CAARPTVNYGYTF